This T cell receptor beta chain stems from a study of blood T cell repertoires in COVID-19. The study recruited people aged about 18 to 95 years across around 24 US areas. Germline-derived CDR1 and CDR2 are LNHDA and SQIVND (reference sequence). This CDR3 spans 15 amino acids. Trimming pared 6 bases from V and 0 bases from J, leaving 12 bases between. Produced via immunoSEQ multiplex PCR; TCRdb's table is partial and in-frame only. The sample shows around 250,000 clones, around 84% of them seen only once. The receptor's source is a man aged 25-45 years with acute COVID-19. Sequenced: PBMCs or T cells enriched from blood (not recorded which). The gene calls are TRBV19 and TRBJ1-5; possible D gene TRBD1, 5 bases. The CDR3 protein is CASRPSQGSNQPQHF. The CDR3, as DNA: TGTGCCAGTAGACCAAGCCAGGGTAGCAATCAGCCCCAGCATTTT.